This TCR beta chain was captured by sequencing in a study of T cell repertoires in cytomegalovirus infection. Study at large: TCR beta signatures that were public indicated CMV infection and matching HLA type. Whole-study findings and limits: Dominant in the ex vivo response were TCR beta clonotypes restricted by HLA-C and specific for CMV.

TCRdb reprocessed the reads via MiXCR and lists one record per CDR3 protein. The sample lists approximately 1,000,000 distinct CDR3 sequences, approximately 30% seen once, with around an eighth in the top ten. The CDR3 loop spans 15 amino acids. Germline loops: CDR1 SNHLY, CDR2 FYNNEI. V lost 2 bases, J lost 2 bases, and 3 bases stayed unmatched. Worth noting for this clonotype: Its antigen is as yet unknown.

The V gene is TRBV2, the J gene TRBJ2-7; 10 bases map to TRBD2. This sequence was found in a human donor in good health (CMV status not recorded). Some clones in this sample may be carry-over from other donors' samples. Sequenced material: cultured CD8+ T cells from PBMCs, taken from culture after CMV antigen stimulation. The CDR3 sequence: CASSELAGGPYEQYV. CDR3 DNA: TGTGCCAGCAGTGAATTAGCGGGGGGCCCCTACGAGCAGTACGTC.